This T cell receptor (beta chain) was identified in a study of shared clonotypes between healthy human individuals. Some clones are missing from TCRdb's copy, which holds only in-frame ones; the method was immunoSEQ multiplex PCR. Here the sample spans millions of clones, approximately 95% being singletons. This clone appeared once. CDR1 and CDR2 from the germline V gene are SGDLS and YYNGEE. With V trimmed by 4 bases and J by 6 bases, 15 bases remained unmatched. The CDR3 sequence is 16 residues long. This receptor was identified in a man younger than 35 in good health. Some clones in this sample may be carry-over from other donors' samples. The sequenced material came from naive CD4+ T cells from PBMCs. The subset: CD45RA+ positively selected. This chain links TRBV9 with TRBJ1-2; 7 bases map to TRBD1. CDR3 sequence reads: CASSSPTRGTANGYTF. DNA for the CDR3: TGTGCCAGCAGCTCCCCAACCCGAGGGACAGCCAATGGCTACACCTTC.